The 19 T cell receptor beta chains below were found in one sample sequenced in a study of spatial heterogeneity in lung cancer. Time point specified: sample taken at primary tumor resection. Frozen PBMC, nontumor lung or tumor provided whole RNA, which was sequenced unsorted. TCRdb used MiXCR to reprocess the 5' RACE reads, holding one entry per CDR3 protein. The sample lists around 45,000 distinct CDR3 sequences; roughly 10% were seen once. The sequenced sample was PBMCs, obtained at surgery. The receptors derive from a female donor with early-stage non-small cell lung cancer.

The chain couples TRBV6-6 to TRBJ2-3, with 8 bases lining up with TRBD1. The CDR3 length is 18 residues. The germline V gene encodes CDR1 MNHNY and CDR2 SVGAGI (reference sequence). The V and J ends lost 2 bases and 1 base, in that order; junction bases with no gene match: 11. As DNA, the CDR3 is TGTGCCAGCAGTTACGTCAGGGGGCTGGGGTTGGGCACAGATACGCAGTATTTT. It codes for CASSYVRGLGLGTDTQYF.

This chain uses TRBV6-2 or TRBV6-3 with TRBJ1-1; D unresolved. Germline CDR1 and CDR2: MNHEY and SVGEGT. V gave up 0 bases and J gave up 1 base, with 15 bases separating them. The CDR3 is made up of 17 amino acids. In DNA form, the CDR3 reads TGTGCCAGCAGTTACTCTCCTCAGAGCACTTCGAACACTGAAGCTTTCTTT. Amino acids: CASSYSPQSTSNTEAFF.

This clonotype came up a few times. V gene TRBV2 combines with J gene TRBJ2-5; D uncertain. Trimming cost V 10 bases and J 1 base, with 10 bases left between them. The germline V gene has CDR1 SNHLY and CDR2 FYNNEI. The CDR3 extends over 12 amino acids. This CDR3 reads CATSVSQETQYF. The CDR3 nucleotides read TGTGCCACCAGCGTGTCCCAAGAGACCCAGTACTTC.

This clonotype was observed a handful of times. V gene TRBV7-3 combines with J gene TRBJ2-1; 12 nucleotides align to TRBD2. From germline, CDR1 is SGHTA and CDR2 FQGTGA. The V and J ends lost 5 bases and 9 bases, in that order; junction bases with no gene match: 5. This CDR3 has 14 residues. CDR3 in amino acids: CASSQTSGGSEQFF. The CDR3 DNA is TGTGCCAGCAGCCAAACTAGCGGGGGGAGTGAGCAGTTCTTC.

In this sample, this clonotype turned up a few times. V and J are TRBV19 and TRBJ1-1; D remains ambiguous. The CDR3 runs 13 residues. In germline, CDR1 is LNHDA, CDR2 SQIVND (reference sequence). Between the trimmed V and J ends, which lost 3 bases and 1 base, there was a span of 6 bases. CDR3 in amino acids: CASSMLRNTEAFF. As DNA, the CDR3 is TGTGCCAGTAGTATGCTGCGGAACACTGAAGCTTTCTTT.

This chain connects TRBV19 to TRBJ2-2, with D perhaps matching TRBD1 or TRBD2 (6 bases each). V was cut by 7 bases and J by 0 bases, with 18 bases left in between. Germline assignment: CDR1 LNHDA and CDR2 SQIVND (reference sequence). This CDR3 comprises 17 residues. The DNA of the CDR3 is TGTGCCAGTACCATTTGGAGGGGGACTCCGAACACCGGGGAGCTGTTTTTT. Protein sequence: CASTIWRGTPNTGELFF.

This clonotype was counted between two and nine times. V and J are TRBV5-1 and TRBJ2-2, with a weak D call TRBD2 (5 bases). V was clipped by 4 bases and J by 6 bases, with 22 bases between them. The CDR3 is 17 residues long. Germline-derived CDR1 and CDR2 are SGHRS and YFSETQ. The chain's CDR3 is CASSPGVSGRTAGELFF. The DNA of the CDR3 is TGCGCCAGCAGCCCTGGGGTGAGCGGTCGTACTGCCGGGGAGCTGTTTTTT. The entire variable domain, with the rest obtained from reference TRBV5-1 and TRBJ2-2, is as follows: KAGVTQTPRYLIKTRGQQVTLSCSPISGHRSVSWYQQTPGQGLQFLFEYFSETQRNKGNFPGRFSGRQFSNSRSEMNVSTLELGDSALYLCASSPGVSGRTAGELFFGEGSRLTVL.

This clonotype was seen repeatedly, ten times or more. The chain recombines TRBV19 with TRBJ2-5, with D possibly matching TRBD2 (7 bases). This CDR3 spans 14 amino acids. With 5 bases removed from V and 2 bases from J, the gap between germline ends came to 12 bases. The germline CDR1 and CDR2 sequences are LNHDA and SQIVND (reference sequence). The CDR3 nucleotides are TGTGCCAGTAGTGCCGGGGGGCGGCAAGAGACCCAGTACTTC. Amino acid sequence: CASSAGGRQETQYF.

This clonotype has a count of ten or more. The V call is TRBV7-9, the J call TRBJ1-2; no firm D call. CDR1 is SEHNR and CDR2 is FQNEAQ in the germline V gene (reference sequence). This CDR3 contains 12 residues. V shed 2 bases and J shed 2 bases, with 3 bases lying between them. DNA of the CDR3: TGTGCCAGCAGCTTATTAAACTATGGCTACACCTTC. This encodes CASSLLNYGYTF. Looking up the rest from reference TRBV7-9 and TRBJ1-2 gives the full variable domain: DTGVSQNPRHKITKRGQNVTFRCDPISEHNRLYWYRQTLGQGPEFLTYFQNEAQLEKSRLLSDRFSAERPKGSFSTLEIQRTEQGDSAMYLCASSLLNYGYTFGSGTRLTVV.

The sample holds a few counts of this clonotype. The chain is built from TRBV5-6 and TRBJ2-1; D remains ambiguous. Germline lookup yields CDR1 SGHDT and CDR2 YYEEEE. The CDR3 length is 14 residues. V was cut by 2 bases and J by 8 bases, with 14 bases left in between. As DNA, the CDR3 is TGTGCCAGCAGCTTTTCACCGGGCTCCCATGAGCAGTTCTTC. Residues: CASSFSPGSHEQFF.

This clonotype was picked up many times. The J gene is TRBJ2-1, the V gene TRBV7-8; D is possibly TRBD1 (5 bases). The CDR3 spans 17 residues. From germline, CDR1 is SGHVS and CDR2 FQNEAQ. The V end lost 5 bases, the J end lost 0 bases, and 17 bases lay between the germline ends. The CDR3 reads CASSPKPQASSYNEQFF. The CDR3 nucleotides are TGTGCCAGCAGCCCGAAACCACAGGCGAGCTCCTACAATGAGCAGTTCTTC.

This clonotype was observed a handful of times. This chain uses TRBV5-1 with TRBJ2-5, with 9 bases that match TRBD2. Germline CDR1 SGHRS, CDR2 YFSETQ. The CDR3 has 14 residues. With 5 bases clipped from V and 3 bases from J, the junction kept 5 bases outside the gene matches. The CDR3 DNA reads TGCGCCAGCAGTACGCGGGGGGGTAAAGAGACCCAGTACTTC. Protein sequence: CASSTRGGKETQYF.

This clonotype has just a few counts. J is TRBJ2-1 and V is TRBV15; weak D call: TRBD1 (6 bases). Germline lookup yields CDR1 LNHNV and CDR2 YYDKDF (reference sequence). Between the trimmed V and J ends, which lost 5 bases and 6 bases, there was a span of 17 bases. This CDR3 is 15 amino acids long. In DNA form, the CDR3 reads TGTGCCACCAGCCTTAACAGGGTACGAGGCAATGAGCAGTTCTTC. The encoded protein is CATSLNRVRGNEQFF.

This clonotype was found a few times. The V and J genes are TRBV18 and TRBJ2-1; D possibly matches TRBD1 or TRBD2 (5 bases each). The V gene's germline CDR1 is KGHSH and CDR2 LQKENI. Between the trimmed V and J ends, which lost 5 bases and 0 bases, there was a span of 20 bases. CDR3 length: 18 amino acids. The CDR3 spells CASSEAAGGTLSYNEQFF. The CDR3 coding sequence is TGTGCCAGCTCAGAGGCCGCTGGGGGTACCCTCTCCTACAATGAGCAGTTCTTC.

This clonotype was counted only a few times. Sequence at one end of the junction differs from germline and may be a read error. The CDR3 region has the DNA TGTGCTAGCAGCCGGGACAGGGGGTCTTACGAGCAGTACTTC. This translates into CASSRDRGSYEQYF. The chain joins TRBV7-7 to TRBJ2-7, with 11 bases fitting TRBD1. Per germline, CDR1 SSHAT and CDR2 FNYEAQ (reference sequence). The CDR3 length is 14 residues.

The chain combines TRBV5-1 with TRBJ2-7; a possible D gene is TRBD2 (6 bases). V lost 4 bases, J lost 2 bases, and 10 bases lay in between. The germline V gene encodes CDR1 SGHRS and CDR2 YFSETQ. The CDR3 extends over 13 amino acids. Here the CDR3 reads CASSGGTAYEQYF. The DNA of the CDR3 is TGCGCCAGCAGCGGAGGGACGGCCTACGAGCAGTACTTC.

The chain carries TRBV13 and TRBJ1-1, with a weak D call TRBD1 (5 bases). Per germline, CDR1 PRHDT and CDR2 FYEKMQ (reference sequence). The CDR3 is made up of 11 amino acids. V was trimmed by 1 base and J by 10 bases, leaving 7 bases between them. This chain's CDR3 is CASSLEGTAFF. Here the CDR3 DNA reads TGTGCCAGCAGCTTAGAAGGGACAGCTTTCTTT.

V is TRBV6-5 and J is TRBJ1-1; a weak D match, TRBD1 (5 bases). This CDR3 has 13 amino acids. In germline, CDR1 is MNHEY, CDR2 SVGAGI. V lost 6 bases and J 8 bases, leaving 16 bases between the germline ends. DNA of the CDR3: TGTGCCAGCAGCCCCGGGACCTTTTTGGAAGCTTTCTTT. Protein sequence: CASSPGTFLEAFF.

V usage is TRBV7-8 and J usage is TRBJ2-7; D unresolved. The V gene lost 3 bases and the J gene lost 3 bases, with 12 bases spanning the gap. CDR1 and CDR2 from the germline V gene are SGHVS and FQNEAQ. The CDR3 loop spans 14 amino acids. This CDR3 is CASSFGDTNYEQYF. As DNA, the CDR3 is TGTGCCAGCAGCTTCGGAGACACAAACTACGAGCAGTACTTC. Drawing the rest from reference TRBV7-8 and TRBJ2-7, the complete variable domain is GAGVSQSPRYKVAKRGQDVALRCDPISGHVSLFWYQQALGQGPEFLTYFQNEAQLDKSGLPSDRFFAERPEGSVSTLKIQRTQQEDSAVYLCASSFGDTNYEQYFGPGTRLTVT.